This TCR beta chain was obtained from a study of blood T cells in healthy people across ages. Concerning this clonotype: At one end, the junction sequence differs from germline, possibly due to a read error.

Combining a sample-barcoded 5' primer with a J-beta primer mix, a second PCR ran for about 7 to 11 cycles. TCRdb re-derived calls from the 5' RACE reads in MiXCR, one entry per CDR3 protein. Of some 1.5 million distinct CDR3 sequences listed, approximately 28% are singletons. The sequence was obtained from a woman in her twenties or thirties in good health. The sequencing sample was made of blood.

The CDR3: CASSWVRDRGNEQFF. The CDR3 region has the DNA TGTGCCAGCAGCTGGGTCAGGGACAGGGGCAATGAGCAATTCTTC. The chain carries TRBV11-2 and TRBJ2-1; 10 bases agree with TRBD1. This CDR3 comprises 15 residues. Germline V lookup: CDR1 SGHAT, CDR2 FQNNGV.